This TCR beta chain was recorded in a study of blood T cell repertoires in COVID-19 (dated by TCRdb to about 2020). As for the study more broadly: Collaborator samples came from the United States, Italy and Spain and covered acute and convalescent phases of COVID-19. A de-identified subject ID, COVID-19 status, age in years and sex were almost always included in the sample metadata. Where available, HLA class I and class II types were taken from metadata supplied by the sample provider and were not determined by assay-based typing. The material from the prospective study consisted of cDNA or gDNA derived from T cells, B-cell-depleted T cells, or PBMCs. The repertoires were released in a freely available public database intended as a resource for research on the immune response to SARS-CoV-2. Subjects who had been exposed to COVID-19, were actively infected with it, or had recovered from it provided the deeply sampled blood TCRbeta repertoires that made up the dataset. The samples were drawn from the first 160 participants of the ongoing ImmuneRACE study and from under 1,500 subjects provided by 6 global collaborators. Here is what the overall study found, with its caveats: Clinical and demographic metadata were provided uncurated, with the amount varying by source and participant.

The CDR3 runs 12 amino acids, cysteine and phenylalanine included. The read is trimmed to its CDR3 DNA, 36 bases read in frame from base 1. According to the germline V gene (reference sequence), CDR1 reads MNHNY and CDR2 reads SVGAGI. V is pared back by 0 bases and J by 10 bases, with 4 bases lying between the germline termini. To note about this clone: Its antigen remains undetermined. No base quality information exists; no much larger clone differs at one position.

TCRbeta CDR3 regions were amplified from genomic DNA using the immunoSEQ Assay, a bias-controlled multiplex PCR. On the study's bioinformatics: The number of nucleated cells in each sample was estimated from the amplification of reference gene primers within the assay. Sequence reads were collapsed and filtered to measure the absolute abundance of every unique TCRbeta CDR3 rearrangement. Productive Simpson clonality was computed per sample as the square root of Simpson's diversity index over productive rearrangements. The clones in this table, taken by TCRdb from immuneACCESS, are in-frame only. Not every clone is retained; where verified, under half of the shortfall comes from an unresolved V gene, and the cause of the rest is unknown. V, J and clone size are those of that table, while D and trimming were read from the DNA. The sample table records about 70,000 clones; roughly 80% of these occur just once. The ten largest clones represent around 5% of the sample.

Collaborating institutions collected whole blood in K2EDTA tubes following their own protocols. For TCRbeta analysis, collaborator samples were shipped as frozen whole blood, as isolated PBMCs, or as DNA extracted from either sample type. The chain employs TRBV6-6 and TRBJ1-6; the D gene is unclear. Sequencing used peripheral blood. The source of this sequence is a woman aged 80 or over with active or convalescent COVID-19. The nucleotide sequence is given as TGTGCCAGCAGTTACTCGAGCTCACCCCTCCACTTT. This encodes CASSYSSSPLHF.